This T cell receptor beta chain comes out of a study of T cells in localized non-small cell lung cancer (dated by TCRdb to 2020 to 2022). Some background on the complete study: Comparing tumors with uninvolved tumor-adjacent lungs, the study looked at the T cell repertoires of fewer than 250 patients with early-stage NSCLC. The cohort was made up of around 250 treatment-naive NSCLC patients whose localized lung tumors had been resected. The mean age of the NSCLC patients was under 70 years, with approximately 130 men and over 100 women.

The CDR3 measures 14 amino acids from cysteine to phenylalanine. Only the CDR3 region is kept as DNA, spanning 42 bases read in frame from base 1. V gives up 8 bases and J gives up 4 bases, and the segment between their germline ends measures 17 bases. CDR1 and CDR2, looked up from the germline V gene, are MNHGY and SAAAGT. General conclusions and limits of the study: Higher T cell density in blood was associated with longer overall survival, whereas higher clonality in adjacent lung was associated with shorter survival. Because multi-region tumor sequencing was not performed, intratumor heterogeneity could not be ruled out. Because the study design was exploratory, TCR variables were selected using unadjusted p-values without false-discovery rate correction. A median of roughly 56 of the top 100 tumor clones were detected in paired uninvolved adjacent lung, and around 30 of these tumor clones were also found among the top 100 clones of the paired uninvolved adjacent lung. Uninvolved tumor-adjacent lung showed the highest T cell clonality, higher than tumor, which suggests more focused antigenic responses in the uninvolved tumor-adjacent lung.

At diagnosis, tumor, uninvolved tumor-adjacent lung and peripheral blood were collected and then preserved as a mix of FFPE and fresh-frozen material. The immunoSEQ Assay was used to sequence TCR beta CDR3 regions from DNA. The published analysis was carried out like this. To compute T cell density, TCR beta template counts were normalized to usable DNA, which was estimated by amplifying housekeeping genes. The preseqR package was used to estimate richness by extrapolating to 400,000 templates for PBMC samples and to 120,000 templates for tissue samples. Clonality was calculated as one minus Pielou's evenness. Tissue-enriched TCRs were identified by differential abundance testing using productive amino-acid clonotypes, minimum total count 5 and alpha 0.1. The Jaccard Index and the Morisita Overlap Index were used to measure repertoire overlap between compartments. TCR beta CDR3s were clustered by GLIPH together with public tetramer-defined viral CDR3s, and at least three viral sequences plus V-gene enrichment were required for viral motifs. The source is immuneACCESS, and TCRdb retained only in-frame sequences with V and J called. Part of the clones is not carried over; for the studies checked, unresolved V genes explain less than half of this, and the remainder is unexplained. V, J and clone size are those of that table, while D and trimming were read from the DNA. This sample has thousands of clones in its table, and about 34% of those were observed once. The ten largest clones take up about 18% of the sample.

This clone has a handful of counts. The antigen this receptor binds is unknown. Within one base of it there is no much larger clone, and no base qualities were kept. The chain links TRBV6-8 with TRBJ1-2; the D gene is unclear. The sequence came from a female donor older than 55 with stage II squamous cell lung carcinoma. The input for sequencing was lung tumor tissue, taken before any cancer treatment. The CDR3 reads as follows: CASSLSGGRYGYTF. The DNA is as follows: TGTGCCAGCTCCCTCAGCGGCGGACGCTATGGCTACACCTTC.